The 27 T cell receptor beta chains in this list originate from one sample, sequenced in a study of T-cell reconstitution after alpha-beta-depleted transplantation in children. Unique molecular identifiers were built into the TCRbeta library. Each CDR3 protein gets one entry after TCRdb re-called the PCR reads with MiXCR. The sample has about 610,000 distinct CDR3 sequences, over 9.5% seen once. The material sequenced was PBMCs from the stem cell graft donor, taken from the stem cell graft. These receptors all stem from a human donor who donated a stem cell graft to a child with acute myeloid leukemia.

The CDR3 is CSARGVNPYEQYF. The CDR3 DNA follows: TGCAGTGCTAGAGGGGTTAATCCGTACGAGCAGTACTTC. The chain uses TRBV20-1 and TRBJ2-7; D ambiguous. V lost 1 base, J lost 4 bases, and 11 bases lay in between. Germline V gives CDR1 DFQATT, CDR2 SNEGSKA (reference sequence). This CDR3 is 13 amino acids long.

J is TRBJ2-4 and V is TRBV7-9; possible D gene TRBD1, 7 bases. CDR3 size: 15 residues. Trimming shortened V by 5 bases and J by 2 bases, and 13 bases separated the two germline ends. Germline CDR1 reads SEHNR; CDR2 reads FQNEAQ (reference sequence). CDR3 DNA: TGTGCCAGCAGCGAGGCAGGGGGGCCCAAAAACATTCAGTACTTC. As protein: CASSEAGGPKNIQYF.

This sequence joins TRBV28 and TRBJ2-3; 12 bases match TRBD2. Germline values: CDR1 MDHEN, CDR2 SYDVKM. V lost 6 bases, J lost 4 bases, and 11 bases stayed unmatched. The CDR3 spans 17 residues. The CDR3 region is CASRRAGTSGQADTQYF. The CDR3 coding sequence is TGTGCCAGCAGACGGGCCGGGACTAGCGGGCAAGCAGATACGCAGTATTTT.

This clonotype was detected only a few times. The CDR3 coding sequence is TGTGCCAGCAGCCCCGCGGGGAGGGTGGGGAATGAGCAGTTCTTC. It translates to CASSPAGRVGNEQFF. This chain uses TRBV7-2 with TRBJ2-1; TRBD2 agrees at 7 bases. CDR1 SGHTA and CDR2 FQGNSA come from the germline V gene. V was pared by 5 bases and J by 7 bases, with 11 bases of the junction left unmatched. CDR3 length: 15 residues. Supplemented by reference TRBV7-2 and TRBJ2-1, the full variable domain reads GAGVSQSPSNKVTEKGKDVELRCDPISGHTALYWYRQSLGQGLEFLIYFQGNSAPDKSGLPSDRFSAERTGGSVSTLTIQRTQQEDSAVYLCASSPAGRVGNEQFFGPGTRLTVL.

This clonotype was seen at least ten times. The chain carries TRBV7-9 and TRBJ1-4, with a weak D call TRBD1 (5 bases). Per the germline V gene, CDR1 is SEHNR and CDR2 is FQNEAQ (reference sequence). This CDR3 is built from 13 residues. The V end lost 5 bases, the J end lost 4 bases, and 8 bases lay between the germline ends. As DNA, the CDR3 is TGTGCCAGCAGCCCCGACAGTAATGAAAAACTGTTTTTT. Translation gives CASSPDSNEKLFF.

The chain recombines TRBV6-5 with TRBJ2-1; D ambiguous. The CDR3 consists of 16 residues. V was trimmed by 0 bases and J by 0 bases, leaving 9 bases between them. Germline-derived CDR1 and CDR2 are MNHEY and SVGAGI. The CDR3 DNA is TGTGCCAGCAGTTACTCATCTGTCTTCTCCTACAATGAGCAGTTCTTC. This sequence encodes CASSYSSVFSYNEQFF.

Written as DNA, the CDR3 is TGCGCCAGCAGCCGACAATCTAGCGGATCTAGCACAGATACGCAGTATTTT. This translates into CASSRQSSGSSTDTQYF. The rearrangement uses TRBV4-3 and TRBJ2-3; TRBD2 aligns across 7 bases. Trimming at V came to 4 bases and at J to 0 bases, leaving 10 bases not matched to a gene. Germline lookup yields CDR1 LGHNA and CDR2 YSLEER. The CDR3 runs 17 residues.

The rearrangement links TRBV11-2 to TRBJ2-1, with 9 bases matching TRBD2. This CDR3 has 16 residues. Germline CDR1 reads SGHAT; CDR2 reads FQNNGV. V lost 2 bases to trimming and J lost 8 bases; unmatched junction nucleotides: 10. DNA of the CDR3: TGTGCCAGCAGCTTATTCGGGGGCGGGAGGGGGGATGAGCAGTTCTTC. Encoded protein: CASSLFGGGRGDEQFF.

The genes are TRBV6-2 or TRBV6-3 and TRBJ2-2, with 7 bases matching TRBD1. CDR1 and CDR2 from the germline V gene are MNHEY and SVGEGT. The V gene end was trimmed by 7 bases and the J gene end by 6 bases; junction bases not matched to a gene: 8. CDR3 size: 14 residues. CDR3 loop: CASTLTGIPGELFF. CDR3 sequence (DNA): TGTGCCAGCACCCTGACAGGGATCCCCGGGGAGCTGTTTTTT.

The gene calls are TRBV4-2 and TRBJ1-4, with 9 bases identical to TRBD1. This CDR3 is 18 amino acids long. The V and J ends lost 3 bases and 3 bases, in that order; junction bases with no gene match: 11. Per the germline V gene, CDR1 is LGHNA and CDR2 is YNFKEQ. This CDR3 reads CASSHLPGQGRPNEKLFF. CDR3 sequence (DNA): TGTGCCAGCAGCCATCTTCCGGGACAGGGAAGACCTAATGAAAAACTGTTTTTT.

This clonotype was found a few times. The chain carries TRBV9 and TRBJ2-3; 9 bases fit TRBD2. CDR1 and CDR2 (germline): SGDLS, YYNGEE. V lost 2 bases to trimming and J lost 3 bases; unmatched junction nucleotides: 7. This CDR3 is 16 amino acids long. CDR3 in amino acids: CASSVNPGLATDTQYF. CDR3 coding DNA: TGTGCCAGCAGCGTCAACCCGGGACTAGCTACAGATACGCAGTATTTT. The full variable domain, in which reference TRBV9 and TRBJ2-3 provide the parts outside the CDR3, is DSGVTQTPKHLITATGQRVTLRCSPRSGDLSVYWYQQSLDQGLQFLIQYYNGEERAKGNILERFSAQQFPDLHSELNLSSLELGDSALYFCASSVNPGLATDTQYFGPGTRLTVL.

This clonotype was found many times. J is TRBJ2-1 and V is TRBV6-2 or TRBV6-3, with D possibly TRBD2 on 6 matching bases. Trimming took off 2 bases at V and 4 bases at J, with 18 bases between the two ends. The CDR3 length is 17 residues. Germline assignment: CDR1 MNHEY and CDR2 SVGEGT. The chain's CDR3 is CASSYQIVTSRYNEQFF. The CDR3 DNA follows: TGTGCCAGCAGTTACCAAATAGTGACTAGTAGGTACAATGAGCAGTTCTTC.

This chain uses TRBV6-2 or TRBV6-3 with TRBJ1-5; D remains ambiguous. The length of the CDR3 is 14 residues. The germline gives CDR1 MNHEY, CDR2 SVGEGT. V gave up 6 bases and J gave up 7 bases, with 16 bases separating them. The CDR3 here is CASRLDMKWQPQHF. The DNA of the CDR3 is TGTGCCAGCAGGCTCGATATGAAATGGCAGCCCCAGCATTTT.

The chain joins TRBV3-1 to TRBJ2-1; the match to TRBD2 covers 14 bases. Germline V CDR1 and CDR2: LGHDT, YNNKEL (reference sequence). V lost 4 bases, J lost 1 base, and 6 bases stayed unmatched. This CDR3 comprises 18 residues. The CDR3 sequence is CASSPGLAGEFSYNEQFF. The CDR3 nucleotides read TGTGCCAGCAGCCCGGGACTAGCGGGAGAGTTTTCCTACAATGAGCAGTTCTTC.

The rearrangement uses TRBV6-5 and TRBJ2-7, with 8 bases matching TRBD1. J lost 0 bases, V lost 5 bases, and 6 bases had no gene match. This CDR3 is 15 amino acids long. Per germline, CDR1 MNHEY and CDR2 SVGAGI. The CDR3 coding sequence is TGTGCCAGCAGTATCCGGGACAGGAGCTCCTACGAGCAGTACTTC. Translation gives CASSIRDRSSYEQYF.

This clonotype has only a few counts. The junction departs from the called germline gene at one end, perhaps through a read error. This rearrangement joins TRBV7-7 to TRBJ2-1; D is unclear. The CDR3 is made up of 16 amino acids. Germline V gene data show CDR1 as SSHAT and CDR2 as FNYEAQ (reference sequence). Written as DNA, the CDR3 is TGTGCTAGCAGCTTTAGTGCGGTCAGCTCCTACAATGAGCAGTTCTTC. Amino acid sequence: CASSFSAVSSYNEQFF.

This clonotype occurred a few times. V is TRBV29-1 and J is TRBJ1-5; 9 bases match TRBD1. The trim removed 5 bases at V and 5 bases at J, leaving 7 bases unmatched. The germline V gene encodes CDR1 SQVTM and CDR2 ANQGSEA. CDR3 length equals 14 residues. CDR3 coding DNA: TGCAGCGTTAAACAGGGGGCAGGTGATCAGCCCCAGCATTTT. It translates to CSVKQGAGDQPQHF.

Many counts were recorded for this clonotype. This rearrangement joins TRBV20-1 to TRBJ1-5; 7 nucleotides line up with TRBD1. The junction had 9 bases not matched to a gene; V was cut back by 3 bases and J by 1 base. The CDR3 is 16 residues long. CDR1 and CDR2 from the germline V gene are DFQATT and SNEGSKA (reference sequence). CDR3 region: CSASEGGGGSNQPQHF. DNA of the CDR3: TGCAGTGCTAGTGAAGGGGGCGGCGGGAGCAATCAGCCCCAGCATTTT.

This clonotype was recorded at least ten times. This chain joins TRBV28 and TRBJ1-6, with 7 bases fitting TRBD1. The J segment lost 10 bases and the V segment lost 5 bases, leaving 8 bases of the junction unmatched. CDR1 MDHEN and CDR2 SYDVKM come from the germline V gene. CDR3 length equals 14 residues. The CDR3 sequence is CASSIPTGNSPLHF. The CDR3 DNA reads as TGTGCCAGCAGTATCCCGACAGGGAACTCACCCCTCCACTTT.

The chain combines TRBV12-3 or TRBV12-4 with TRBJ2-7, with D tentatively TRBD2 (7 bases). CDR3 length: 15 amino acids. V was trimmed by 5 bases and J by 5 bases, leaving 19 bases between them. CDR3 region: CASSQRGAFRDEQYF. DNA for the CDR3: TGTGCCAGCAGTCAACGGGGGGCCTTCCGGGACGAGCAGTACTTC.

This clonotype was seen ten or more times. The chain combines TRBV18 with TRBJ2-1; D uncertain. V shed 7 bases and J shed 4 bases, with 11 bases lying between them. The CDR3 extends over 13 amino acids. The germline CDR1 and CDR2 sequences are KGHSH and LQKENI. The CDR3 DNA reads TGTGCCAGCTACATATCAGCGTACAATGAGCAGTTCTTC. Protein product: CASYISAYNEQFF.

The table lists this clonotype with a few counts. V gene TRBV20-1 combines with J gene TRBJ2-7, with 10 bases matching TRBD2. Germline V gene data show CDR1 as DFQATT and CDR2 as SNEGSKA (reference sequence). The CDR3 runs to 16 residues. Trimming removed 0 bases from V and 5 bases from J; junction bases left unmatched: 10. CDR3 DNA: TGCAGTGCTAGAGATCTTGGAGCGGGAGGGCCCCACGAGCAGTACTTC. Residues: CSARDLGAGGPHEQYF.

This clonotype occurred many times. The J gene is TRBJ2-2, the V gene TRBV12-3 or TRBV12-4; TRBD2 matches 7 bases. The CDR3 sequence is 15 residues long. V trimming: 6 bases; J trimming: 5 bases; junction bases outside the gene matches: 9. The DNA of the CDR3 is TGTGCCAGCAGCCCAATTCTTAGCGGGACCGGGGAGCTGTTTTTT. It codes for CASSPILSGTGELFF.

This clonotype was detected a few times. The chain uses TRBV12-3 or TRBV12-4 and TRBJ2-3; no definite D call. V lost 2 bases and J 6 bases, leaving 6 bases between the germline ends. This CDR3 spans 12 amino acids. The CDR3 loop is CASSLQSDTQYF. DNA for the CDR3: TGTGCCAGCAGTTTACAGTCGGATACGCAGTATTTT.

This clonotype turned up a few times. This chain connects TRBV5-1 to TRBJ2-5; D is uncertain. The CDR3 has 14 amino acids. The germline V gene has CDR1 SGHRS and CDR2 YFSETQ. V was clipped by 0 bases and J by 5 bases, with 11 bases between them. The chain's CDR3 is CASSLATSGETQYF. The CDR3 nucleotides are TGCGCCAGCAGCTTGGCGACGTCCGGCGAGACCCAGTACTTC.

This chain connects TRBV20-1 to TRBJ2-1; 11 bases fit TRBD2. The CDR3 loop spans 15 amino acids. The V and J ends lost 6 bases and 2 bases, in that order; junction bases with no gene match: 6. Per germline, CDR1 DFQATT and CDR2 SNEGSKA (reference sequence). CDR3 coding DNA: TGCAGTGCCAGACTAGCGGGATCCCCCTACAATGAGCAGTTCTTC. This gives the protein CSARLAGSPYNEQFF.

This clonotype was counted ten times or more. The chain is built from TRBV2 and TRBJ2-2; the match to TRBD1 covers 9 bases. The CDR3 contains 14 residues. With V trimmed by 6 bases and J by 3 bases, 2 bases remained unmatched. The germline V gene encodes CDR1 SNHLY and CDR2 FYNNEI. The CDR3 region is CASRTGGDTGELFF. CDR3 coding DNA: TGTGCCAGCAGGACAGGGGGTGACACCGGGGAGCTGTTTTTT.